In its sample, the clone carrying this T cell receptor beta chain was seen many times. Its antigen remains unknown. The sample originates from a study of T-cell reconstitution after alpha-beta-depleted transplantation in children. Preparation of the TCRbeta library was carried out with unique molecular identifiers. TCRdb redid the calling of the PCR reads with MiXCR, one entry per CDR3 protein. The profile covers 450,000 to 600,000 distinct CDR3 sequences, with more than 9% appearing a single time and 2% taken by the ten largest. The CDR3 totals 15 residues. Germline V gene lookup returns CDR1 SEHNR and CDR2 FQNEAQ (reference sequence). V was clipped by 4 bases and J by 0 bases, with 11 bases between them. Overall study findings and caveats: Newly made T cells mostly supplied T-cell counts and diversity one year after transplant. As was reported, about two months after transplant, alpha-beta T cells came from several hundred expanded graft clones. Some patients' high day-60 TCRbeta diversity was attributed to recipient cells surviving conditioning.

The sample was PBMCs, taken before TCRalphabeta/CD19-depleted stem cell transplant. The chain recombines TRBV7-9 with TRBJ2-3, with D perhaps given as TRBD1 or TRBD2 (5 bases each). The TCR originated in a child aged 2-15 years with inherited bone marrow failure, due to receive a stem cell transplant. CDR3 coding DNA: TGTGCCAGCAGCTCGACCTGGGACAGCACAGATACGCAGTATTTT. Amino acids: CASSSTWDSTDTQYF.